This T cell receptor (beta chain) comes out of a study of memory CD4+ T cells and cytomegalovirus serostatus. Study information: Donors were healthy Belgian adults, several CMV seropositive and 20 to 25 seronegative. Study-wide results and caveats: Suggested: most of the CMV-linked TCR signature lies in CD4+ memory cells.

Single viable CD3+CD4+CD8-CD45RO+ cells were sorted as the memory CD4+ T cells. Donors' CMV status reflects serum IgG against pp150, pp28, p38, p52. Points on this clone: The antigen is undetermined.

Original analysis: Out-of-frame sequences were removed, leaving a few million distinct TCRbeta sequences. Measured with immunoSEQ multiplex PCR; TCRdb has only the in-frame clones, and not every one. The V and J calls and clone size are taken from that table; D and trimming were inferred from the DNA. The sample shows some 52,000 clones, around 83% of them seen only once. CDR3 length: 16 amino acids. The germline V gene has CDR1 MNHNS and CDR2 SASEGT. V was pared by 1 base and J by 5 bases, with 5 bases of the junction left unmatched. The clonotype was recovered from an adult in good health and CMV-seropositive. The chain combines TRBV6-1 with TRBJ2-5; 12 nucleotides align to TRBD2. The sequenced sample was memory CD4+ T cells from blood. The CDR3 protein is CASSEGLAGGQETQYF. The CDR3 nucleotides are TGTGCCAGCAGTGAAGGTCTAGCGGGGGGGCAGGAGACCCAGTACTTC.